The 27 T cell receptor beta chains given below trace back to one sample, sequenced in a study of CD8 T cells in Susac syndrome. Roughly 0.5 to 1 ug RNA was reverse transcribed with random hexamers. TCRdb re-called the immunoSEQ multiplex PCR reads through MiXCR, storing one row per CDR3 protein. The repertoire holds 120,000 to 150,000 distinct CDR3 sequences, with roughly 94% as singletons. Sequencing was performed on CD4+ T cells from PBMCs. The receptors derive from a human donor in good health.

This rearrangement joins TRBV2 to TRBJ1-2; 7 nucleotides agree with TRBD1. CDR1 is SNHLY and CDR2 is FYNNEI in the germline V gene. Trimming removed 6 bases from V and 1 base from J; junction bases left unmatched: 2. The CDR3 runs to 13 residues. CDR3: CASRRDSNYGYTF. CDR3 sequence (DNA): TGTGCCAGCAGGAGGGACAGTAACTATGGCTACACCTTC.

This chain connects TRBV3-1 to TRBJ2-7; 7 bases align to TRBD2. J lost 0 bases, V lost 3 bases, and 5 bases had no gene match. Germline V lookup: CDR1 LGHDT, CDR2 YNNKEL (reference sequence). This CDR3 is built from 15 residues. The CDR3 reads CASSHPGTTSYEQYF. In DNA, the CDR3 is TGTGCCAGCAGCCACCCCGGGACTACCTCCTACGAGCAGTACTTC.

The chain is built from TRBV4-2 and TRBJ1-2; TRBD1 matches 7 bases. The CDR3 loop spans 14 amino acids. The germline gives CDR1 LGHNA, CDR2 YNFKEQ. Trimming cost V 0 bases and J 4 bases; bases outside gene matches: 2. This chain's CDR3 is CASSQDEGAYGYTF. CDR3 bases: TGTGCCAGCAGCCAAGATGAGGGGGCCTATGGCTACACCTTC.

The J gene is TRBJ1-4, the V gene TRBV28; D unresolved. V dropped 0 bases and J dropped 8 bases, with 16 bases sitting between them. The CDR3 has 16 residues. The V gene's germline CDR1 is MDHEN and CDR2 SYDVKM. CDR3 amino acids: CASSLWPEWANEKLFF. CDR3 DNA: TGTGCCAGCAGTTTATGGCCGGAATGGGCCAACGAAAAACTGTTTTTT.

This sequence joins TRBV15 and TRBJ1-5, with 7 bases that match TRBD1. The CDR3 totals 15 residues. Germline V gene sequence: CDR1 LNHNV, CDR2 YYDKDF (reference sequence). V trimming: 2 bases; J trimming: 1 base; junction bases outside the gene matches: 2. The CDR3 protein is CATSRQGGSNQPQHF. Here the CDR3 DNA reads TGTGCCACCAGCAGACAGGGGGGGAGCAATCAGCCCCAGCATTTT.

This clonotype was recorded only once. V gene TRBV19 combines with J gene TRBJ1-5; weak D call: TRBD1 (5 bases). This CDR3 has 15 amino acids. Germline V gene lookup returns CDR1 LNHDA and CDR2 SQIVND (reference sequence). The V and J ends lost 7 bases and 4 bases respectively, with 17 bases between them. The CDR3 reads CASKIDSGRNQPQHF. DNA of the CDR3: TGTGCCAGTAAAATCGACAGCGGGCGAAATCAGCCCCAGCATTTT.

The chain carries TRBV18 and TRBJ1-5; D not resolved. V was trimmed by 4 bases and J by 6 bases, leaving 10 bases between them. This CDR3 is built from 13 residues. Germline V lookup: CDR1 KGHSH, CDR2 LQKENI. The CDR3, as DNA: TGTGCCAGCTCACGTAAGGAGGGTCAGCCCCAGCATTTT. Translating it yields CASSRKEGQPQHF. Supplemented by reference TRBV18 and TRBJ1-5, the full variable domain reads NAGVMQNPRHLVRRRGQEARLRCSPMKGHSHVYWYRQLPEEGLKFMVYLQKENIIDESGMPKERFSAEFPKEGPSILRIQQVVRGDSAAYFCASSRKEGQPQHFGDGTRLSIL.

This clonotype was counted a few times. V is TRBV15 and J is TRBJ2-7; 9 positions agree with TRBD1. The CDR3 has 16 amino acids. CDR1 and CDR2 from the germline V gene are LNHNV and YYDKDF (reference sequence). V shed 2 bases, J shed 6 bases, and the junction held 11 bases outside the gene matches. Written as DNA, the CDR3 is TGTGCCACCAGCAGATTAGGTAAAGGACAGGGGCTCGAGCAGTACTTC. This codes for CATSRLGKGQGLEQYF.

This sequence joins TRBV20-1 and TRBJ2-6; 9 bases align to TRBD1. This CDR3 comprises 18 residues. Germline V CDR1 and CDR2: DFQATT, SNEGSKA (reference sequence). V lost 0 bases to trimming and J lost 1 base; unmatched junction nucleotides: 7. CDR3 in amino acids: CSARDQDRGNSGANVLTF. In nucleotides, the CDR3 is TGCAGTGCTAGAGATCAGGACAGGGGAAATTCTGGGGCCAACGTCCTGACTTTC.

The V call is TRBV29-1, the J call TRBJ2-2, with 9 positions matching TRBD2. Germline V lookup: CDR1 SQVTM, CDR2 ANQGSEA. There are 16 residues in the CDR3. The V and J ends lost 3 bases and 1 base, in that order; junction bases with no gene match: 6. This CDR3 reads CSVELLAGRNTGELFF. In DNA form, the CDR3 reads TGCAGCGTTGAGCTCCTAGCGGGAAGGAACACCGGGGAGCTGTTTTTT.

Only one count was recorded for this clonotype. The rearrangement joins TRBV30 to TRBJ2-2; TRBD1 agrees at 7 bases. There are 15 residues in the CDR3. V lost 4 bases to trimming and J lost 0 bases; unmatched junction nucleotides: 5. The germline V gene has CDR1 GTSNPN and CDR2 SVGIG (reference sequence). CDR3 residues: CAWNLGQTNTGELFF. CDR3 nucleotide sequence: TGTGCCTGGAATCTGGGACAGACGAACACCGGGGAGCTGTTTTTT.

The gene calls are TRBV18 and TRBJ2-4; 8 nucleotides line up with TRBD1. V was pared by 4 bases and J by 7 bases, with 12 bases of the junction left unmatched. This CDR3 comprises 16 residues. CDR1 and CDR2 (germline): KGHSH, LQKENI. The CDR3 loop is CASSRQGWNEKNIQYF. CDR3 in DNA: TGTGCCAGCTCACGACAGGGGTGGAATGAAAAGAACATTCAGTACTTC.

DNA of the CDR3: TGTGCCACCATGAGGGGTGTAGGTGAAAAACTGTTTTTT. It specifies CATMRGVGEKLFF. The chain has TRBV7-9 and TRBJ1-4; TRBD1 is a possible D gene (5 bases). Trimming left V 10 bases short and J 7 bases short, with 16 bases between. Germline CDR1 reads SEHNR; CDR2 reads FQNEAQ (reference sequence). This CDR3 is 13 amino acids long.

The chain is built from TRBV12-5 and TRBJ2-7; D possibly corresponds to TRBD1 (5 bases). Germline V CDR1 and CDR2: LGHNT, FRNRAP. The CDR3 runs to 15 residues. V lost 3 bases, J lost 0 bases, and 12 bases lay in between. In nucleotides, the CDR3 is TGTGCTAGTGGTTTACAGGTCAGCCCCTCCTACGAGCAGTACTTC. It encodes CASGLQVSPSYEQYF.

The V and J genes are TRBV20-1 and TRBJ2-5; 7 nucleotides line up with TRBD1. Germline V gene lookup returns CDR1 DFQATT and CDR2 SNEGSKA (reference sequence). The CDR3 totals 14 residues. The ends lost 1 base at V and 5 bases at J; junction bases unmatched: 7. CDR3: CSARGAGGAETQYF. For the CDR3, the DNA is TGCAGTGCTAGAGGAGCAGGGGGAGCGGAGACCCAGTACTTC.

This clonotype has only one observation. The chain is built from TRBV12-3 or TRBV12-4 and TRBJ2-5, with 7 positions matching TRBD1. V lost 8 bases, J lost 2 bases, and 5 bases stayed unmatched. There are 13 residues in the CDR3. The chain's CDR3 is CASAPGQQETQYF. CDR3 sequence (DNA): TGTGCCAGCGCACCGGGACAGCAAGAGACCCAGTACTTC.

The CDR3 loop is CASTRQGKGTGELFF. The CDR3 region has the DNA TGTGCCAGCACCAGACAGGGTAAAGGCACCGGGGAGCTGTTTTTT. The chain couples TRBV6-5 to TRBJ2-2, with 7 bases lining up with TRBD1. CDR1 and CDR2 (germline): MNHEY, SVGAGI. The CDR3 runs to 15 residues. V dropped 7 bases and J dropped 4; count of bases not matched to a gene: 9.

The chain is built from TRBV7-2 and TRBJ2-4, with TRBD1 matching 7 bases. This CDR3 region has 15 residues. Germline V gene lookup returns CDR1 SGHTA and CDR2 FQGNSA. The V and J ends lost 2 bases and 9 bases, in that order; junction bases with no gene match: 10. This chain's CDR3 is CASSLYWDSRGIQYF. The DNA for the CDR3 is TGTGCCAGCAGCTTATATTGGGACAGCCGAGGCATTCAGTACTTC. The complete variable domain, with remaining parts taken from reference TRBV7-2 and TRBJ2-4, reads GAGVSQSPSNKVTEKGKDVELRCDPISGHTALYWYRQSLGQGLEFLIYFQGNSAPDKSGLPSDRFSAERTGGSVSTLTIQRTQQEDSAVYLCASSLYWDSRGIQYFGAGTRLSVL.

The CDR3 DNA reads as TGTGCCAGCAGGGACCTGGGGGGGACAGCCCGAAGGGAGCAGTTCTTC. It codes for CASRDLGGTARREQFF. V usage is TRBV6-6 and J usage is TRBJ2-1; D may correspond to TRBD1 or TRBD2 (7 bases each). The CDR3 totals 16 residues. V lost 6 bases and J lost 10, with 25 bases in between. CDR1 and CDR2 from the germline V gene are MNHNY and SVGAGI (reference sequence).

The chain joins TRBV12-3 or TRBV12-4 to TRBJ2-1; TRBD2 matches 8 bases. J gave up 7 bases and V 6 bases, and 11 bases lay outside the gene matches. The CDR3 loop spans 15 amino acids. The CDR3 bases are TGTGCCAGCAGCCCTACGGGACTAGTTATAAATGAGCAGTTCTTC. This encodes CASSPTGLVINEQFF.

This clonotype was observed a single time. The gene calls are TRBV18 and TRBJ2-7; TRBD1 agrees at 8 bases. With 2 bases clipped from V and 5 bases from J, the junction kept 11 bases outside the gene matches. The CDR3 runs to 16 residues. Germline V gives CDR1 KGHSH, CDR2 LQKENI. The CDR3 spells CASSPYTQGAWDEQYF. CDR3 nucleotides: TGTGCCAGCTCACCATACACTCAGGGGGCGTGGGACGAGCAGTACTTC.

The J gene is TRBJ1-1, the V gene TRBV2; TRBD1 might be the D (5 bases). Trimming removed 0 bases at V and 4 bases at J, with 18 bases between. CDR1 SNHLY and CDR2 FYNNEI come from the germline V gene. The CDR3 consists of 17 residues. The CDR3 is CASSEAGGWPQGTEAFF. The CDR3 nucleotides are TGTGCCAGCAGTGAAGCCGGGGGGTGGCCCCAGGGCACTGAAGCTTTCTTT.

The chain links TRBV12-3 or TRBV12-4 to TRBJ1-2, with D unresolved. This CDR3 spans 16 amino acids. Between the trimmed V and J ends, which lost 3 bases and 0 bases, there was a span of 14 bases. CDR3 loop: CASSLMAARANYGYTF. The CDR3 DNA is TGTGCCAGCAGTTTGATGGCGGCGCGGGCTAACTATGGCTACACCTTC.

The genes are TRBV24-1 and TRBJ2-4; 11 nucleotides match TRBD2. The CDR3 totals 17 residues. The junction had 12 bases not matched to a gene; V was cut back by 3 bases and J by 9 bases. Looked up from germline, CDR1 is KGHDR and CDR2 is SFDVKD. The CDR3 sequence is CATSDTTSGSTESIQYF. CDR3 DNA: TGTGCCACCAGTGATACTACTAGCGGGAGCACGGAAAGCATTCAGTACTTC.

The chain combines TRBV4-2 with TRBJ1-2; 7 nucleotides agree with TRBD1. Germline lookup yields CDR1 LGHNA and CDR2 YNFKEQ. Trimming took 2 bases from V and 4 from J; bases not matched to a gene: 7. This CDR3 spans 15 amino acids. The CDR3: CASSQNTGTVYGYTF. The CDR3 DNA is TGTGCCAGCAGCCAAAACACAGGGACAGTCTATGGCTACACCTTC.

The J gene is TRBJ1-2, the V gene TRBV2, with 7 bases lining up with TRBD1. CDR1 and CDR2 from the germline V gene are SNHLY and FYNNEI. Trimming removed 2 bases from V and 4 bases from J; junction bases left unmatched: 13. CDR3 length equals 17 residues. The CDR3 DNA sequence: TGTGCCAGCAGTGAAAAACAACAGGGGAAGGTGAGCTATGGCTACACCTTC. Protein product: CASSEKQQGKVSYGYTF.

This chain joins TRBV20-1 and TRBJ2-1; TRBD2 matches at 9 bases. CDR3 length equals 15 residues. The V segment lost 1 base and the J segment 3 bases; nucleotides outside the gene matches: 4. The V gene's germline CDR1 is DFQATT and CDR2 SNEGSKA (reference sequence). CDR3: CSARVLAGLYNEQFF. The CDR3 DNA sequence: TGCAGTGCTAGAGTCCTAGCGGGACTCTACAATGAGCAGTTCTTC.